These 30 T cell receptor beta chains originate from one sample sequenced in a study of CD8 T cells in ankylosing spondylitis. MiXCR, run by TCRdb on the 5' RACE reads, gives a single entry per CDR3 protein. The sample contains around 160,000 distinct CDR3 sequences, approximately 10% of which appear only once. Material for sequencing was blood, either unsorted or a sorted T cell fraction (not recorded which). All receptors come from a male donor with ankylosing spondylitis or in good health (not recorded which).

This clonotype was detected many times. J is TRBJ2-3 and V is TRBV10-1, with D perhaps being TRBD1 or TRBD2 (5 bases each). The ends were cut back, 0 bases at V and 5 bases at J, with 6 bases in the middle. CDR1 is WNHNN and CDR2 is SYGVQD in the germline V gene (reference sequence). The CDR3 length is 13 residues. CDR3 nucleotide sequence: TGCGCCAGCAGTGAGTCGGGACGAGATACGCAGTATTTT. It translates to CASSESGRDTQYF.

This clonotype appeared many times. The chain uses TRBV7-8 and TRBJ2-3; maybe TRBD2 (6 bases). The ends were cut back, 5 bases at V and 5 bases at J, with 14 bases in the middle. The CDR3 sequence is 14 residues long. Germline assignment: CDR1 SGHVS and CDR2 FQNEAQ. The CDR3 coding sequence is TGTGCCAGCAGCAAAACTAGCTATCAAGATACGCAGTATTTT. Translating it yields CASSKTSYQDTQYF.

This clonotype was observed at least ten times. The J gene is TRBJ1-1, the V gene TRBV5-1; D uncertain. Deletions cut 4 bases from V and 2 bases from J, with 9 bases between. The CDR3 length is 13 residues. Germline CDR1 SGHRS, CDR2 YFSETQ. The CDR3 bases are TGCGCCAGCAGCGTAAAGGGAAACACTGAAGCTTTCTTT. As protein: CASSVKGNTEAFF. The whole variable domain, remainder taken from reference TRBV5-1 and TRBJ1-1, is KAGVTQTPRYLIKTRGQQVTLSCSPISGHRSVSWYQQTPGQGLQFLFEYFSETQRNKGNFPGRFSGRQFSNSRSEMNVSTLELGDSALYLCASSVKGNTEAFFGQGTRLTVV.

This clonotype showed up just a few times. The chain joins TRBV6-1 to TRBJ1-5; perhaps TRBD1 as D (5 bases). This CDR3 comprises 15 residues. V lost 5 bases and J 2 bases, leaving 13 bases between the germline ends. Germline CDR1 and CDR2: MNHNS and SASEGT. The CDR3 nucleotides read TGTGCCAGCAGTCCTACAGGTCCTGGCAATCAGCCCCAGCATTTT. Its protein is CASSPTGPGNQPQHF.

There are many counts of this clonotype. The J gene is TRBJ2-5, the V gene TRBV12-3 or TRBV12-4, with 8 bases that match TRBD1. CDR3 length equals 16 residues. The V segment lost 3 bases and the J segment 4 bases; nucleotides outside the gene matches: 10. CDR3 DNA: TGTGCCAGCAGTTTGATTCCCCAGGGGGCCGCAGAGACCCAGTACTTC. Encoded protein: CASSLIPQGAAETQYF.

In its sample, this clonotype was seen many times. The V call is TRBV7-9, the J call TRBJ2-2; 10 nucleotides match TRBD1. This CDR3 is 17 amino acids long. The V gene end was trimmed by 5 bases and the J gene end by 3 bases; junction bases not matched to a gene: 9. CDR1 SEHNR and CDR2 FQNEAQ come from the germline V gene (reference sequence). CDR3 protein: CASSPRQGAVDTGELFF. The CDR3 DNA sequence: TGTGCCAGCAGCCCCAGACAGGGGGCCGTGGACACCGGGGAGCTGTTTTTT.

This clonotype came up many times. This chain's CDR3 is CASSERRGRNNSPLHF. The CDR3 region has the DNA TGTGCCAGCAGTGAGAGGCGTGGACGCAATAATTCACCCCTCCACTTT. The chain employs TRBV2 and TRBJ1-6; no definite D call. The V and J ends lost 3 bases and 5 bases respectively, with 14 bases between them. CDR1 is SNHLY and CDR2 is FYNNEI in the germline V gene. The length of the CDR3 is 16 residues.

The rearrangement uses TRBV6-1 and TRBJ2-7; 10 bases fit TRBD1. The CDR3 runs 15 residues. Germline CDR1 reads MNHNS; CDR2 reads SASEGT. J lost 7 bases, V lost 2 bases, and 8 bases had no gene match. The CDR3 nucleotides read TGTGCCAGCAGTGAAAGGGTGACAGGGGGCGGGGAGCAGTACTTC. Translation: CASSERVTGGGEQYF.

There are a few counts of this clonotype. The chain is built from TRBV6-1 and TRBJ1-4; 8 bases align to TRBD1. The CDR3 covers 15 residues. In germline, CDR1 is MNHNS, CDR2 SASEGT. Trimming at V came to 3 bases and at J to 4 bases, leaving 4 bases not matched to a gene. In DNA, the CDR3 is TGTGCCAGCAGTGAGCGGACAGGGCGTAATGAAAAACTGTTTTTT. Encoded protein: CASSERTGRNEKLFF.

This clonotype was observed many times. This chain joins TRBV29-1 and TRBJ1-5; D call uncertain. Germline assignment: CDR1 SQVTM and CDR2 ANQGSEA. The CDR3 spans 14 residues. V was cut by 6 bases and J by 4 bases, with 16 bases left in between. The CDR3 bases are TGCAGCGTCTTGGTGGGCAGAGGAAATCAGCCCCAGCATTTT. Translating gives CSVLVGRGNQPQHF.

In its sample, this clonotype was seen many times. The V and J genes are TRBV12-3 or TRBV12-4 and TRBJ2-2; D is uncertain. This CDR3 is 12 amino acids long. Trimming took 3 bases from V and 9 from J, leaving 8 bases between them. CDR3 sequence (DNA): TGTGCCAGCAGTTTCGGTAGCCGGGAGCTGTTTTTT. This translates into CASSFGSRELFF.

In this sample, this clonotype turned up many times. The chain combines TRBV6-1 with TRBJ2-3; the D call may be TRBD1 or TRBD2 (5 bases each). Trimming shortened V by 7 bases and J by 4 bases, and 21 bases separated the two germline ends. Germline lookup yields CDR1 MNHNS and CDR2 SASEGT. The CDR3 covers 16 residues. CDR3 residues: CASTPGTDFRADTQYF. The CDR3 nucleotides are TGTGCCAGCACCCCCGGGACCGACTTTCGCGCAGATACGCAGTATTTT.

In its sample, this clonotype was seen many times. The chain combines TRBV5-5 with TRBJ2-5; 8 positions match TRBD2. V lost 2 bases and J lost 2; bases outside the gene matches: 8. In germline, CDR1 is SGHKS, CDR2 YYEKEE (reference sequence). The CDR3 consists of 16 residues. CDR3 in DNA: TGTGCCAGCAGCTTATCTCCTAGCGGGTTTCAAGAGACCCAGTACTTC. Amino acids: CASSLSPSGFQETQYF.

This clonotype has at least ten counts. This chain uses TRBV5-1 with TRBJ2-7; 9 positions match TRBD2. The CDR3 has 16 amino acids. J lost 2 bases, V lost 2 bases, and 8 bases had no gene match. Germline CDR1 SGHRS, CDR2 YFSETQ. The CDR3 protein is CASSFGLAGDTYEQYF. As DNA, the CDR3 is TGCGCCAGCAGCTTCGGCTTAGCGGGAGATACCTACGAGCAGTACTTC.

This clonotype was seen at least ten times. This chain joins TRBV4-3 and TRBJ2-7; D unresolved. CDR1 is LGHNA and CDR2 is YSLEER in the germline V gene. The CDR3 is 14 amino acids. Trimming removed 0 bases at V and 1 base at J, with 7 bases between. CDR3 coding DNA: TGCGCCAGCAGCCAAGACATTCAGTCCTACGAGCAGTACTTC. Its translation: CASSQDIQSYEQYF.

The table lists this clonotype with a few counts. The rearrangement uses TRBV10-2 and TRBJ2-1, with 8 bases fitting TRBD1. CDR3 length: 14 residues. CDR1 is WSHSY, CDR2 SAAADI, per germline. V shed 0 bases, J shed 9 bases, and the junction held 4 bases outside the gene matches. In DNA, the CDR3 is TGCGCCAGCAGTGAGTCGACAGGGGCAGGTGAGCAGTTCTTC. Its protein product is CASSESTGAGEQFF.

This clonotype was found many times. The J gene is TRBJ2-1, the V gene TRBV29-1, with 9 bases identical to TRBD1. The length of the CDR3 is 13 residues. V gave up 7 bases and J gave up 0 bases; unmatched junction bases: 1. Germline V gene data show CDR1 as SQVTM and CDR2 as ANQGSEA. The CDR3 coding sequence is TGCAGCGCGACAGGGGGCTCCTACAATGAGCAGTTCTTC. Its translation: CSATGGSYNEQFF.

This clonotype showed up many times. V is TRBV2 and J is TRBJ1-5, with D hard to call. Trimming removed 2 bases at V and 7 bases at J, with 18 bases between. The CDR3 loop spans 16 amino acids. Per germline, CDR1 SNHLY and CDR2 FYNNEI. The CDR3 is CASSELMSPDGQPQHF. DNA for the CDR3: TGTGCCAGCAGTGAACTTATGAGCCCCGACGGCCAGCCCCAGCATTTT.

The chain employs TRBV20-1 and TRBJ1-3, with D possibly matching TRBD1 (6 bases). The CDR3 has 14 residues. Trimming left V 6 bases short and J 0 bases short, with 12 bases between. Germline V gene lookup returns CDR1 DFQATT and CDR2 SNEGSKA (reference sequence). The CDR3 is CSARTASSGNTIYF. The CDR3 DNA reads as TGCAGTGCAAGGACAGCGAGCTCTGGAAACACCATATATTTT.

This clonotype was seen more than once but under ten times. J is TRBJ2-5 and V is TRBV12-3 or TRBV12-4; D may be TRBD1 or TRBD2 (5 bases each). The CDR3 loop spans 13 amino acids. Between the trimmed V and J ends, which lost 5 bases and 2 bases, there was a span of 9 bases. As DNA, the CDR3 is TGTGCCAGCAGTCGGGACCAACAAGAGACCCAGTACTTC. Its translation is CASSRDQQETQYF.

This clonotype was observed at least ten times. The V and J genes are TRBV20-1 and TRBJ2-2; D perhaps matches TRBD1 (6 bases). Germline V gives CDR1 DFQATT, CDR2 SNEGSKA (reference sequence). CDR3 length: 14 amino acids. V was trimmed by 5 bases and J by 0 bases, leaving 10 bases between them. The CDR3 loop is CSAGQSTNTGELFF. In DNA form, the CDR3 reads TGCAGTGCTGGACAGAGTACGAACACCGGGGAGCTGTTTTTT.

This clonotype was picked up many times. The genes are TRBV11-2 and TRBJ2-1, with D uncertain. V was pared by 5 bases and J by 0 bases, with 8 bases between. CDR1 and CDR2 (germline): SGHAT, FQNNGV. CDR3 size: 14 residues. CDR3 residues: CASSRVSSYNEQFF. The CDR3, as DNA: TGTGCCAGCAGCCGGGTTAGCTCCTACAATGAGCAGTTCTTC. Using reference TRBV11-2 and TRBJ2-1 for the parts outside the CDR3, the full variable domain is EAGVAQSPRYKIIEKRQSVAFWCNPISGHATLYWYQQILGQGPKLLIQFQNNGVVDDSQLPKDRFSAERLKGVDSTLKIQPAKLEDSAVYLCASSRVSSYNEQFFGPGTRLTVL.

The table lists this clonotype with many counts. The gene calls are TRBV29-1 and TRBJ2-5; 8 bases are a match to TRBD2. This CDR3 region has 15 residues. Germline V lookup: CDR1 SQVTM, CDR2 ANQGSEA. Written as DNA, the CDR3 is TGCAGTGGATCCTCTACCGGGACTAGAGAAGAGACCCAGTACTTC. Residues: CSGSSTGTREETQYF.

This clonotype has only a few counts. V and J are TRBV10-1 and TRBJ2-1; D could derive from TRBD1 or TRBD2 (5 bases each). The CDR3 is 13 residues long. In germline, CDR1 is WNHNN, CDR2 SYGVQD (reference sequence). V shed 5 bases and J shed 6 bases, with 11 bases lying between them. The DNA for the CDR3 is TGCGCCAGCAGTTTTTCGGGACGCAATGAGCAGTTCTTC. This sequence encodes CASSFSGRNEQFF.

In this sample, this clonotype turned up many times. V gene TRBV20-1 combines with J gene TRBJ2-3, with D maybe TRBD2 (5 bases). CDR1 is DFQATT, CDR2 SNEGSKA, per germline (reference sequence). The CDR3 runs 15 residues. Written as DNA, the CDR3 is TGCAGCGCAAGAAGAGGGATGACTAGCACAGATACGCAGTATTTT. Its translation: CSARRGMTSTDTQYF.

The J gene is TRBJ1-1, the V gene TRBV6-5, with D perhaps matching TRBD1 (6 bases). Trimming removed 6 bases from V and 2 bases from J, with 16 bases in between. Germline CDR1 reads MNHEY; CDR2 reads SVGAGI. This CDR3 region has 15 residues. CDR3 sequence (DNA): TGTGCCAGCAGCCTCCAGGAGGGGGGAAACACTGAAGCTTTCTTT. Amino acids: CASSLQEGGNTEAFF.

At least ten counts were recorded for this clonotype. In nucleotides, the CDR3 is TGCGCCAGCAGCTTGACAGGAGTTCCTGGAAACACCATATATTTT. This translates into CASSLTGVPGNTIYF. The gene calls are TRBV5-1 and TRBJ1-3; perhaps TRBD1 as D (5 bases). Trimming cost V 1 base and J 2 bases, with 10 bases left between them. CDR1 and CDR2 from the germline V gene are SGHRS and YFSETQ. This CDR3 contains 15 residues.

The table lists this clonotype with many counts. The rearrangement links TRBV5-1 to TRBJ2-2; D not certain. Trimming removed 0 bases at V and 3 bases at J, with 12 bases between. CDR1 and CDR2 from the germline V gene are SGHRS and YFSETQ. The CDR3 is made up of 16 amino acids. The CDR3 protein is CASSLAARSDTGELFF. DNA for the CDR3: TGCGCCAGCAGCTTGGCGGCAAGGAGTGACACCGGGGAGCTGTTTTTT.

The chain recombines TRBV7-2 with TRBJ1-3, with D hard to call. Trimming took 6 bases from V and 2 from J, leaving 8 bases between them. Germline V gene data show CDR1 as SGHTA and CDR2 as FQGNSA. The CDR3 totals 13 residues. In nucleotides, the CDR3 is TGTGCCAGCAGTGTCGGGGCTGGAAACACCATATATTTT. Its protein product is CASSVGAGNTIYF.

The rearrangement links TRBV6-1 to TRBJ2-7, with D unresolved. The CDR3 totals 15 residues. Trimming pared 5 bases from V and 5 bases from J, leaving 19 bases between. Germline assignment: CDR1 MNHNS and CDR2 SASEGT. The CDR3 region is CASSQGMIRRNEQYF. The CDR3 nucleotides are TGTGCCAGCAGTCAAGGGATGATCCGACGGAACGAGCAGTACTTC.